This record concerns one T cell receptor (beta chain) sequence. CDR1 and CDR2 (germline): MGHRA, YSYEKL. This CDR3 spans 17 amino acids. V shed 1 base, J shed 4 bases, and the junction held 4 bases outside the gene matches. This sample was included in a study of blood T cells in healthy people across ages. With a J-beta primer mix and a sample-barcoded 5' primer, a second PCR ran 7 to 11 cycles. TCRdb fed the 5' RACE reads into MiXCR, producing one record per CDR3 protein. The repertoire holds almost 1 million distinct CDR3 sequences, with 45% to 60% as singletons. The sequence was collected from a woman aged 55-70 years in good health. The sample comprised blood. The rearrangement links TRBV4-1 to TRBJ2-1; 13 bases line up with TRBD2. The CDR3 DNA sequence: TGCGCCAGCAGCCAAGGGACTAGCGGGAGTGAGTACAATGAGCAGTTCTTC. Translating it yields CASSQGTSGSEYNEQFF.